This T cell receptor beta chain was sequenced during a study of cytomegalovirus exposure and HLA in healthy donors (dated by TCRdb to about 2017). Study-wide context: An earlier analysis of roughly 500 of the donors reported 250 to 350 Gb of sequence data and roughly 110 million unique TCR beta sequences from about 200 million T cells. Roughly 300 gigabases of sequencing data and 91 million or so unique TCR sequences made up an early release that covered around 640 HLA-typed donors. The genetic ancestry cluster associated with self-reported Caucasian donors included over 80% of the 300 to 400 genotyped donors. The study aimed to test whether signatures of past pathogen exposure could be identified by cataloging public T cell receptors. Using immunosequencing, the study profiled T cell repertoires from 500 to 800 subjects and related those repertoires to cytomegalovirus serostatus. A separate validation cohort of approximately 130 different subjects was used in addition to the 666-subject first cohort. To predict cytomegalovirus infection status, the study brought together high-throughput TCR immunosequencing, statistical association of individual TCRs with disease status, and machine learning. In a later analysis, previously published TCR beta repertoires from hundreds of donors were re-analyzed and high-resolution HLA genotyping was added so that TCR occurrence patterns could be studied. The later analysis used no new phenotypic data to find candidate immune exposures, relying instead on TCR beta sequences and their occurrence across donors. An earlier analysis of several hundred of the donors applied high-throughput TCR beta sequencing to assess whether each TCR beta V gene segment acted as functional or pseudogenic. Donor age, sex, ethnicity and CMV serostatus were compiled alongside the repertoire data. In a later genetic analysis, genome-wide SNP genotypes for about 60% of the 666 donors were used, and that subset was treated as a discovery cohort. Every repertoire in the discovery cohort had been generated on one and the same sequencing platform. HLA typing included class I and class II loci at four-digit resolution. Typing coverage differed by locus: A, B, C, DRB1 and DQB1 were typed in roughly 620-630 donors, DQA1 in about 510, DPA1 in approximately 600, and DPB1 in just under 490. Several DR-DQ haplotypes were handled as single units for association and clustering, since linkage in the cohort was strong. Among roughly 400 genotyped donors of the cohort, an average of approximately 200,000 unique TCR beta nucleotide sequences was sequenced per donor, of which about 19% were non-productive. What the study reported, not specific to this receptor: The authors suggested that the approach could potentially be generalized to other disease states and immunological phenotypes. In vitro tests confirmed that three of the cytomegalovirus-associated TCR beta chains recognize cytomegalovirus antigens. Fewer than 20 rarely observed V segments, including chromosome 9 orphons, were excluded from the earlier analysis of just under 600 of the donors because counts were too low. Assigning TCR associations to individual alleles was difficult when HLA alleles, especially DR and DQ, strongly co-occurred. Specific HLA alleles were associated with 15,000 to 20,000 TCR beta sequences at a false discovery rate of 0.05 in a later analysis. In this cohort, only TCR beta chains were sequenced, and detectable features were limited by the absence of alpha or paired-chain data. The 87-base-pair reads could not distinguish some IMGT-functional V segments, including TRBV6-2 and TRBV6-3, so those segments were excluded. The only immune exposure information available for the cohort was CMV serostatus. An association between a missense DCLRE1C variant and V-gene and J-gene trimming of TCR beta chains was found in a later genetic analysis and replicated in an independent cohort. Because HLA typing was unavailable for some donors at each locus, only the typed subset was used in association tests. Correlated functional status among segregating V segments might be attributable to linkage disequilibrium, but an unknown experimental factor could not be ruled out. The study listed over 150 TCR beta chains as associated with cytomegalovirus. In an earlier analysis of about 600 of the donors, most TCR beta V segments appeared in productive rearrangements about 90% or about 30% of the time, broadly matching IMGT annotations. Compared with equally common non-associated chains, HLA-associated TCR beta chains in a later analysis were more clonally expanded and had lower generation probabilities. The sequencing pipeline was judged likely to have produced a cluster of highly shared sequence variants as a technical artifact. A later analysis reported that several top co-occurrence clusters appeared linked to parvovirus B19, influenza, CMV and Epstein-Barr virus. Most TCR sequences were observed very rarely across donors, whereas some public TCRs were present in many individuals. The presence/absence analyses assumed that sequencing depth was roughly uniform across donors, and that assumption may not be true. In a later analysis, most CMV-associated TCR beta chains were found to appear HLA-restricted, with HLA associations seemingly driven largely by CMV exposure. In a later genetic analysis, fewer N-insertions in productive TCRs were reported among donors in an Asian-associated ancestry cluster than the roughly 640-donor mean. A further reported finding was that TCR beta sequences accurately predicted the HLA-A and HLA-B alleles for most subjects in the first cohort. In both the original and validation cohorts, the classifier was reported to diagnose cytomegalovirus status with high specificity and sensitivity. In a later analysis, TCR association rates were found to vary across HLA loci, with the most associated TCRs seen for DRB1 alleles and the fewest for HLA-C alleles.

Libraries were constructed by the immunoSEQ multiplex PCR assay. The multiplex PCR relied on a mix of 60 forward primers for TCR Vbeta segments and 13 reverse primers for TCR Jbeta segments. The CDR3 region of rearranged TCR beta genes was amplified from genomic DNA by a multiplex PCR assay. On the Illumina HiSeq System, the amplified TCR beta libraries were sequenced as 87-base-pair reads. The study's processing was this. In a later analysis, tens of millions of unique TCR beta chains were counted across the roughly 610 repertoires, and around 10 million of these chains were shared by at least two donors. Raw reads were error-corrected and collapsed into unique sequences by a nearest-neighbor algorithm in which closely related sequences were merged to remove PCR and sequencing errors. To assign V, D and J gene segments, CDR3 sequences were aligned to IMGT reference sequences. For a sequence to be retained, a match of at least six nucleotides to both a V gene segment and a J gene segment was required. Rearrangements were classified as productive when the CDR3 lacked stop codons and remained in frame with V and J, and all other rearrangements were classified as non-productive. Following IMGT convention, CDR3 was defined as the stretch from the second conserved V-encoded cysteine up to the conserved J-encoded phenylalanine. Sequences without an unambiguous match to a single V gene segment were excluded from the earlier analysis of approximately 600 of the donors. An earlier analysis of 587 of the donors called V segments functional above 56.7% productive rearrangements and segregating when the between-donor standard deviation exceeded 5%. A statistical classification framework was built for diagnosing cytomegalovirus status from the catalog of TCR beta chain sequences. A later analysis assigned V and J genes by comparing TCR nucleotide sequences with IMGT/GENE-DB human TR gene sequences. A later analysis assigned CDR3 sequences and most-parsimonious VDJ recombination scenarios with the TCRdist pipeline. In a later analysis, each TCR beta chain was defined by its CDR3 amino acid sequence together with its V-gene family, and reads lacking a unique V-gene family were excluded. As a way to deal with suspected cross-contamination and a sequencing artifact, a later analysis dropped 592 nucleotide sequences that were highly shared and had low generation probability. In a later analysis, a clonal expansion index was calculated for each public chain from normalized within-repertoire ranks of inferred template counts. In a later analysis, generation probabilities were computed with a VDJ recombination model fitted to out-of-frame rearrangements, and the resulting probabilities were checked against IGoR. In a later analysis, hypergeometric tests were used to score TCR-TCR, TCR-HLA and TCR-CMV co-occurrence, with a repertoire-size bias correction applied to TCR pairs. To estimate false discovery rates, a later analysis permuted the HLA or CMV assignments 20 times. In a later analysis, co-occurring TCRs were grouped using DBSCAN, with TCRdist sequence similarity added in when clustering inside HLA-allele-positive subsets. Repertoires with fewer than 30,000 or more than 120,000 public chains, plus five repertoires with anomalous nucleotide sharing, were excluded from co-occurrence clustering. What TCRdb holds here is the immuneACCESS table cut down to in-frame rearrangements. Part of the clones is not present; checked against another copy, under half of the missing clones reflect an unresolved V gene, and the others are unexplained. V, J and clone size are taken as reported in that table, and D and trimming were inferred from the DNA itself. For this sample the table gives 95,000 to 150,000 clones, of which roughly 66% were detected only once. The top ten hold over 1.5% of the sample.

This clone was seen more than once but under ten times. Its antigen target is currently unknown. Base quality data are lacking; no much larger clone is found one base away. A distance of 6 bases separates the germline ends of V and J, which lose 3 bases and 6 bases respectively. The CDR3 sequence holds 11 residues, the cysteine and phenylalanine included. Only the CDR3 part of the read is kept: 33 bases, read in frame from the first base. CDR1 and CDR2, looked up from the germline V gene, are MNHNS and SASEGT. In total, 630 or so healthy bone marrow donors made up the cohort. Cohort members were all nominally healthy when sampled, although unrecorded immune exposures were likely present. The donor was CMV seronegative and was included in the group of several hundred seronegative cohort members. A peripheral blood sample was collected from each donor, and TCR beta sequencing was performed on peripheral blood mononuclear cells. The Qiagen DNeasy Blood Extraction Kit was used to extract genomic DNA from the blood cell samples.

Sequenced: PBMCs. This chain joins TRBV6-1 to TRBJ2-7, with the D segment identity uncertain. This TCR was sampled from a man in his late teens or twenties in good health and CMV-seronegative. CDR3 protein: CASSDYSEQYF. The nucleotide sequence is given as TGTGCCAGCAGTGATTATAGCGAGCAGTACTTC.